This T cell receptor (beta chain) came from a study of cytomegalovirus exposure and HLA in healthy donors. This clone was detected only a few times. The CDR3 extends over 16 amino acids. CDR1 is SGHAT, CDR2 FQNNGV, per germline. V was clipped by 4 bases and J by 0 bases; unmatched bases: 1. Donors had nominal health at sampling but likely had unrecorded immune exposures. The study ran its PCR with 60 Vbeta and 13 Jbeta primers. Assay used: immunoSEQ multiplex PCR; TCRdb lists only in-frame clones, some missing. The sample lists about 140,000 clones, 60% to 80% occurring once. The chain links TRBV11-2 to TRBJ2-2, with 11 bases identical to TRBD1. Sequences were obtained from PBMCs. The source is a woman aged 50 to 60 in good health and CMV-seronegative. As DNA, the CDR3 is TGTGCCAGCAGCTGGACAGGGGGCGCGAACACCGGGGAGCTGTTTTTT. Encoded protein: CASSWTGGANTGELFF.